The 27 T cell receptor beta chains below all came from one sample that was sequenced in a study of blood T cell repertoires in COVID-19. Produced via immunoSEQ multiplex PCR; TCRdb's table is partial and in-frame only. The sample yields some 340,000 clones, about 86% seen once. The sample was peripheral blood. The receptor set was obtained from a young man with active or convalescent COVID-19.

The J gene is TRBJ2-1, the V gene TRBV7-3; 14 bases map to TRBD2. The CDR3 has 15 amino acids. V was pared by 3 bases and J by 10 bases, with 5 bases of the junction left unmatched. CDR1 and CDR2 from the germline V gene are SGHTA and FQGTGA. CDR3 amino acids: CASSLTSGRAGEQFF. In DNA, the CDR3 is TGTGCCAGCAGCTTGACTAGCGGGAGGGCCGGAGAGCAGTTCTTC. Based on the CDR3 plus reference TRBV7-3 and TRBJ2-1, the full variable domain is GAGVSQTPSNKVTEKGKYVELRCDPISGHTALYWYRQSLGQGPEFLIYFQGTGAADDSGLPNDRFFAVRPEGSVSTLKIQRTERGDSAVYLCASSLTSGRAGEQFFGPGTRLTVL.

CDR3 sequence: CASSVEAGRRTDTQYF. CDR3 coding DNA: TGTGCCAGCAGCGTAGAGGCGGGGCGTCGCACAGATACGCAGTATTTT. J is TRBJ2-3 and V is TRBV9; D might be TRBD2 (6 bases). This CDR3 is 16 amino acids long. CDR1 and CDR2 from the germline V gene are SGDLS and YYNGEE. V lost 0 bases, J lost 1 base, and 12 bases lay in between.

The chain joins TRBV9 to TRBJ1-2; no clear D. V lost 4 bases and J 4 bases, leaving 20 bases between the germline ends. The CDR3 is 16 amino acids. Germline-derived CDR1 and CDR2 are SGDLS and YYNGEE. This chain's CDR3 is CASSPWQRSGVYGYTF. The CDR3 coding sequence is TGTGCCAGCAGCCCGTGGCAGCGGAGCGGGGTCTATGGCTACACCTTC. Full variable domain (missing parts from reference TRBV9 and TRBJ1-2): DSGVTQTPKHLITATGQRVTLRCSPRSGDLSVYWYQQSLDQGLQFLIQYYNGEERAKGNILERFSAQQFPDLHSELNLSSLELGDSALYFCASSPWQRSGVYGYTFGSGTRLTVV.

This clone was seen only a few times. The genes are TRBV11-1 and TRBJ1-2, with a tentative D call TRBD1 (6 bases). The V gene lost 5 bases and the J gene lost 8 bases, with 24 bases spanning the gap. CDR1 is SGHAT and CDR2 is FQDESV in the germline V gene (reference sequence). The CDR3 runs 16 residues. CDR3 amino acids: CASSASGPRGLDGYTF. The CDR3 nucleotides read TGTGCCAGCAGCGCATCTGGCCCTAGGGGGTTAGACGGCTACACCTTC.

This clone was seen just once. The chain combines TRBV11-3 with TRBJ2-7; 7 nucleotides align to TRBD1. CDR1 SGHNT and CDR2 YENEEA come from the germline V gene. V was clipped by 1 base and J by 5 bases; unmatched bases: 5. The CDR3 covers 14 residues. CDR3 DNA sequence: TGTGCCAGCAGCTTAGGACAGGGTATCCACGAGCAGTACTTC. Its protein product is CASSLGQGIHEQYF.

The V call is TRBV7-9, the J call TRBJ2-7; 11 bases align to TRBD2. Trimming took 4 bases from V and 4 from J; bases not matched to a gene: 12. The germline CDR1 and CDR2 sequences are SEHNR and FQNEAQ (reference sequence). CDR3 length: 17 residues. CDR3 nucleotides: TGTGCCAGCAGCTCCCAGCTAGCGGGAGGTTATTTATACGAGCAGTACTTC. Its translation: CASSSQLAGGYLYEQYF.

J is TRBJ1-2 and V is TRBV5-6; D gene unclear. Trimming took off 6 bases at V and 0 bases at J, with 12 bases between the two ends. CDR3 size: 14 residues. Per germline, CDR1 SGHDT and CDR2 YYEEEE. This chain's CDR3 is CASTWTGANYGYTF. The CDR3 DNA follows: TGTGCCAGCACCTGGACGGGAGCTAACTATGGCTACACCTTC.

This chain links TRBV20-1 with TRBJ2-1, with a weak D call TRBD2 (5 bases). There are 14 residues in the CDR3. Per the germline V gene, CDR1 is DFQATT and CDR2 is SNEGSKA (reference sequence). The V end lost 3 bases, the J end lost 0 bases, and 9 bases lay between the germline ends. Written as DNA, the CDR3 is TGCAGTGCTAGTCGGCTAGCCTCCTACAATGAGCAGTTCTTC. Amino acid sequence: CSASRLASYNEQFF.

V and J are TRBV14 and TRBJ1-2; tentatively, D is TRBD1 (5 bases). The CDR3 is made up of 16 amino acids. Trimming pared 1 base from V and 1 base from J, leaving 13 bases between. Per the germline V gene, CDR1 is SGHDN and CDR2 is FVKESK. Here the CDR3 reads CASSQGARVGNYGYTF. DNA of the CDR3: TGTGCCAGCAGCCAAGGGGCCAGGGTTGGTAACTATGGCTACACCTTC.

The genes are TRBV6-4 and TRBJ1-1, with D uncertain. The CDR3 spans 12 residues. Germline V gene lookup returns CDR1 MRHNA and CDR2 SNTAGT. Trimming cost V 10 bases and J 4 bases, with 13 bases left between them. CDR3 amino acids: CATEEGGTEAFF. CDR3 coding DNA: TGTGCCACAGAGGAGGGCGGCACTGAAGCTTTCTTT.

The rearrangement joins TRBV11-3 to TRBJ2-3, with 16 bases identical to TRBD2. The CDR3 totals 18 residues. Trimming at V came to 5 bases and at J to 0 bases, leaving 5 bases not matched to a gene. Germline values: CDR1 SGHNT, CDR2 YENEEA. The DNA of the CDR3 is TGTGCCAGCAGCATGGGACTAGCGGGGGGGACTAGCACAGATACGCAGTATTTT. This encodes CASSMGLAGGTSTDTQYF.

The chain carries TRBV7-9 and TRBJ1-2; 8 bases are shared with TRBD1. Germline CDR1 reads SEHNR; CDR2 reads FQNEAQ (reference sequence). The junction had 5 bases not matched to a gene; V was cut back by 6 bases and J by 8 bases. The CDR3 totals 12 residues. For the CDR3, the DNA is TGTGCCAGCAGGGGCCGGGACAGGGGCTACACCTTC. Protein product: CASRGRDRGYTF.

The rearrangement links TRBV9 to TRBJ2-7; TRBD1 matches 8 bases. This CDR3 has 15 amino acids. Germline CDR1 is SGDLS and CDR2 is YYNGEE. Trimming at V came to 1 base and at J to 0 bases, leaving 3 bases not matched to a gene. CDR3 in amino acids: CASSVSGTGSYEQYF. The CDR3 region has the DNA TGTGCCAGCAGCGTAAGTGGGACAGGCTCCTACGAGCAGTACTTC.

The V call is TRBV6-5, the J call TRBJ1-6, with a weak D call TRBD1 (6 bases). Deletions cut 10 bases from V and 8 bases from J, with 15 bases between. Looked up from germline, CDR1 is MNHEY and CDR2 is SVGAGI. This CDR3 is 13 amino acids long. The CDR3 DNA reads as TGTGCCATTAATAGACAGGAGGATTCACCCCTCCACTTT. Its protein is CAINRQEDSPLHF.

The chain couples TRBV27 to TRBJ2-2, with no clear D. The CDR3 spans 14 residues. Germline CDR1 MNHEY, CDR2 SMNVEV (reference sequence). V lost 3 bases, J lost 10 bases, and 15 bases lay in between. The chain's CDR3 is CASSFSRGPLELFF. The CDR3 DNA follows: TGTGCCAGCAGTTTCAGTCGAGGCCCTCTGGAGCTGTTTTTT.

The gene calls are TRBV7-3 and TRBJ2-3; 7 bases fit TRBD2. V was pared by 5 bases and J by 1 base, with 9 bases of the junction left unmatched. Germline assignment: CDR1 SGHTA and CDR2 FQGTGA. The CDR3 length is 16 residues. The CDR3 is CASSPLFAGGTDTQYF. CDR3 DNA sequence: TGTGCCAGCAGCCCGCTCTTTGCGGGAGGCACAGATACGCAGTATTTT. Together with reference TRBV7-3 and TRBJ2-3, the CDR3 gives the full variable domain: GAGVSQTPSNKVTEKGKYVELRCDPISGHTALYWYRQSLGQGPEFLIYFQGTGAADDSGLPNDRFFAVRPEGSVSTLKIQRTERGDSAVYLCASSPLFAGGTDTQYFGPGTRLTVL.

This clone was counted only a few times. The V and J genes are TRBV18 and TRBJ2-2; 7 bases are shared with TRBD1. The CDR3 runs to 15 residues. V gave up 6 bases and J gave up 6 bases; unmatched junction bases: 10. Germline loops: CDR1 KGHSH, CDR2 LQKENI. DNA of the CDR3: TGTGCCAGCTCGTCCGGGACAGCAATATCCGGGGAGCTGTTTTTT. Its translation: CASSSGTAISGELFF.

The genes are TRBV9 and TRBJ1-1; the D is unclear. Trimming left V 2 bases short and J 2 bases short, with 7 bases between. Germline CDR1 and CDR2: SGDLS and YYNGEE. The CDR3 extends over 13 amino acids. DNA for the CDR3: TGTGCCAGCAGCGTCACAGAAAACACTGAAGCTTTCTTT. Protein sequence: CASSVTENTEAFF.

The rearrangement joins TRBV29-1 to TRBJ1-4; no clear D. Between the trimmed V and J ends, which lost 7 bases and 0 bases, there was a span of 9 bases. The CDR3 has 13 residues. Germline CDR1 is SQVTM and CDR2 is ANQGSEA. DNA of the CDR3: TGCAGCGCCACGATAGCAACTAATGAAAAACTGTTTTTT. It is translated as CSATIATNEKLFF.

The chain is built from TRBV7-2 and TRBJ2-1, with 8 bases matching TRBD1. This CDR3 has 15 amino acids. From germline, CDR1 is SGHTA and CDR2 FQGNSA. V gave up 6 bases and J gave up 7 bases; unmatched junction bases: 11. CDR3 DNA: TGTGCCAGCAGTTCCCGACAGGGGATGATTAATGAGCAGTTCTTC. Translating it yields CASSSRQGMINEQFF.

The chain is built from TRBV28 and TRBJ1-5, with 8 bases that match TRBD1. This CDR3 has 14 residues. Trimming removed 8 bases from V and 5 bases from J; junction bases left unmatched: 8. Germline CDR1 and CDR2: MDHEN and SYDVKM. The CDR3 is CASLRQGRDQPQHF. In nucleotides, the CDR3 is TGTGCCAGCCTAAGACAGGGGAGGGATCAGCCCCAGCATTTT.

The rearrangement links TRBV19 to TRBJ2-7; perhaps TRBD2 as D (5 bases). Germline V CDR1 and CDR2: LNHDA, SQIVND (reference sequence). This CDR3 contains 14 residues. Trimming cost V 3 bases and J 3 bases, with 12 bases left between them. CDR3 in amino acids: CASSMAGNDYEQYF. The CDR3 bases are TGTGCCAGTAGTATGGCGGGTAACGACTACGAGCAGTACTTC.

The chain links TRBV4-2 to TRBJ2-3, with TRBD2 matching 7 bases. This CDR3 comprises 17 residues. The V segment lost 1 base and the J segment 2 bases; nucleotides outside the gene matches: 9. Per germline, CDR1 LGHNA and CDR2 YNFKEQ. CDR3 coding DNA: TGTGCCAGCAGCCAAGCAGAGGCTAGCGGACCCACAGATACGCAGTATTTT. Translated, it gives CASSQAEASGPTDTQYF.

The chain employs TRBV4-1 and TRBJ1-2, with D possibly matching TRBD1 (5 bases). Germline V gene sequence: CDR1 MGHRA, CDR2 YSYEKL. Between the trimmed V and J ends, which lost 4 bases and 6 bases, there was a span of 21 bases. The CDR3 loop spans 16 amino acids. The CDR3 reads CASSPVVAGNQDGYTF. CDR3 DNA: TGCGCCAGCAGCCCGGTTGTGGCAGGGAATCAAGATGGCTACACCTTC.

This sequence joins TRBV24-1 and TRBJ2-3, with TRBD2 matching 9 bases. CDR1 is KGHDR and CDR2 is SFDVKD in the germline V gene. There are 17 residues in the CDR3. Trimming removed 4 bases from V and 6 bases from J; junction bases left unmatched: 13. CDR3 in DNA: TGTGCCACCAGTGACTATTCGATAGCGGGAGTAGGTGATACGCAGTATTTT. Protein: CATSDYSIAGVGDTQYF.

J is TRBJ2-2 and V is TRBV7-3; D remains unclear. The CDR3 loop spans 15 amino acids. V lost 2 bases to trimming and J lost 7 bases, with 14 bases between them. CDR1 and CDR2 from the germline V gene are SGHTA and FQGTGA. CDR3 residues: CASSLLPLEDGELFF. CDR3 in DNA: TGTGCCAGCAGCTTACTCCCGCTAGAGGACGGGGAGCTGTTTTTT.

The chain has TRBV7-2 and TRBJ2-7; tentatively, D is TRBD1 (5 bases). The CDR3 runs 15 residues. Germline assignment: CDR1 SGHTA and CDR2 FQGNSA. The V and J ends lost 6 bases and 5 bases respectively, with 20 bases between them. CDR3 coding DNA: TGTGCCAGCAGTTCCGGTCAGGCAGGGAAAAACGAGCAGTACTTC. It translates to CASSSGQAGKNEQYF.